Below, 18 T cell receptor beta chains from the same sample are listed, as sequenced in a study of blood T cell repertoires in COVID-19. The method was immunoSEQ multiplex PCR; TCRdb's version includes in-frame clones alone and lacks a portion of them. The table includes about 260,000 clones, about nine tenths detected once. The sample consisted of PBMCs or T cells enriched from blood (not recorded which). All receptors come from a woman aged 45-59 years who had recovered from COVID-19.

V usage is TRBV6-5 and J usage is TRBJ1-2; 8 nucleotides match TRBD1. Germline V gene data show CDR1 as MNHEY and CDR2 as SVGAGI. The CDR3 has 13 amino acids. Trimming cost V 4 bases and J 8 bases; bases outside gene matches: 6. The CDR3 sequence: CASSSDRVGGYTF. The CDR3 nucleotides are TGTGCCAGCAGTTCGGACAGGGTGGGCGGCTACACCTTC.

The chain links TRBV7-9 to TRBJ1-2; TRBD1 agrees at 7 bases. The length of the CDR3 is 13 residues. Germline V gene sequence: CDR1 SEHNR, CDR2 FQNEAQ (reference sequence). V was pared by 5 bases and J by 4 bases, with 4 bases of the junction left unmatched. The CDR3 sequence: CASSTRTGYGYTF. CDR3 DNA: TGTGCCAGCAGCACACGGACAGGCTATGGCTACACCTTC.

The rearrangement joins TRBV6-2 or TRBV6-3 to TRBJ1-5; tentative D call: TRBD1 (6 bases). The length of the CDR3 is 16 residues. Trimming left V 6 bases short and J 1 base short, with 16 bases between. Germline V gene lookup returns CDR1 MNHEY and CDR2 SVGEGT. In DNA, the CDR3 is TGTGCCAGCAGCCTAGGACAGTGGGGGAGCAATCAGCCCCAGCATTTT. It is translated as CASSLGQWGSNQPQHF.

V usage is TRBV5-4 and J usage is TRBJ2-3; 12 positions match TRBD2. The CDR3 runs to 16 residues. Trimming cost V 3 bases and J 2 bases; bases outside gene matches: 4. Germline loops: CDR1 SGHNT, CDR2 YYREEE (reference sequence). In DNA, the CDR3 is TGTGCCAGCAGCTCCTCTAGCGGGAGGGCCACAGATACGCAGTATTTT. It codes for CASSSSSGRATDTQYF. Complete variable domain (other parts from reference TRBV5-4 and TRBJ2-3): ETGVTQSPTHLIKTRGQQVTLRCSSQSGHNTVSWYQQALGQGPQFIFQYYREEENGRGNFPPRFSGLQFPNYSSELNVNALELDDSALYLCASSSSSGRATDTQYFGPGTRLTVL.

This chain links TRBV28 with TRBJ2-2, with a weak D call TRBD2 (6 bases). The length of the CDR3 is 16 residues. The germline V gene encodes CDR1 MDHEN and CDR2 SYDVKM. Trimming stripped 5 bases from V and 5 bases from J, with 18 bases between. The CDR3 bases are TGTGCCAGCAGTCCAGCTAGCGCAGAACAGACCGGGGAGCTGTTTTTT. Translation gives CASSPASAEQTGELFF.

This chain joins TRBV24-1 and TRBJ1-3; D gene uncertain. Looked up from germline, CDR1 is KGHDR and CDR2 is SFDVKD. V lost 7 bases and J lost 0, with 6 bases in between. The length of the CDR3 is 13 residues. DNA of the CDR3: TGTGCCACCAGGCGGGACTCTGGAAACACCATATATTTT. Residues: CATRRDSGNTIYF.

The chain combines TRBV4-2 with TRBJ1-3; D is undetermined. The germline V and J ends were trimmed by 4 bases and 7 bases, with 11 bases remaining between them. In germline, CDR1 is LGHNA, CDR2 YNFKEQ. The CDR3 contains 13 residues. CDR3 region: CASSRVPLNTIYF. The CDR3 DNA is TGTGCCAGCAGCCGCGTCCCTCTGAACACCATATATTTT.

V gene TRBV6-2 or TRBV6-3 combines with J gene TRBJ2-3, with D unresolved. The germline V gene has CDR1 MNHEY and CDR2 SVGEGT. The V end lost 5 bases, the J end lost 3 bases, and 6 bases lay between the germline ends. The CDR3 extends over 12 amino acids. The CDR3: CASSRRTDTQYF. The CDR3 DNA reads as TGTGCCAGCAGTAGGAGAACAGATACGCAGTATTTT.

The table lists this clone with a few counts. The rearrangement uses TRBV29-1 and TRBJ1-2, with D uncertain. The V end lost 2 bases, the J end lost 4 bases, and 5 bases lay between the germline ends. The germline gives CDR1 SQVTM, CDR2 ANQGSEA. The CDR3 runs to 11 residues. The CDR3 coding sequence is TGCAGCGTTGAATTCCGCTATGGCTACACCTTC. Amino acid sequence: CSVEFRYGYTF.

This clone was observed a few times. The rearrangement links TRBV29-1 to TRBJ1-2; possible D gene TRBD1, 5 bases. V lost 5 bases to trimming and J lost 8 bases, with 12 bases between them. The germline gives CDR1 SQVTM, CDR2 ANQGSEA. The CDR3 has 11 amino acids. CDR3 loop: CSVRRGGGYTF. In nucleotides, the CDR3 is TGCAGCGTTAGAAGGGGAGGGGGCTACACCTTC.

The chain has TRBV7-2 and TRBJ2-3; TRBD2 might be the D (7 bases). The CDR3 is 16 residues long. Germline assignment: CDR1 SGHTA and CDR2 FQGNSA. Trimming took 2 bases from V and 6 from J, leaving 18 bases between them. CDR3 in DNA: TGTGCCAGCAGCTTAAAAATGGCGGGGGCCCGTGATACGCAGTATTTT. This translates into CASSLKMAGARDTQYF. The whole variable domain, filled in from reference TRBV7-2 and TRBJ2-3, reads GAGVSQSPSNKVTEKGKDVELRCDPISGHTALYWYRQSLGQGLEFLIYFQGNSAPDKSGLPSDRFSAERTGGSVSTLTIQRTQQEDSAVYLCASSLKMAGARDTQYFGPGTRLTVL.

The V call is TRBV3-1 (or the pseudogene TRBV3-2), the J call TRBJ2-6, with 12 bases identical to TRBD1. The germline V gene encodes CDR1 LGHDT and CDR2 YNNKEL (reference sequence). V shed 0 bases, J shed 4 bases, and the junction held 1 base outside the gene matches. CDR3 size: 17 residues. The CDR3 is CASSQEGQGAGANVLTF. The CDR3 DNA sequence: TGTGCCAGCAGCCAAGAGGGACAGGGGGCAGGGGCCAACGTCCTGACTTTC.

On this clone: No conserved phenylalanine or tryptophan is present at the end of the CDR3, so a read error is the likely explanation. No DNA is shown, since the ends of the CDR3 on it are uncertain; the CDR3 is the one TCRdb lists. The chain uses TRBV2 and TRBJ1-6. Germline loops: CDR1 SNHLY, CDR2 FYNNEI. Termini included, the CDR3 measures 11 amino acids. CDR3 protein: CASSVGGSPSC.

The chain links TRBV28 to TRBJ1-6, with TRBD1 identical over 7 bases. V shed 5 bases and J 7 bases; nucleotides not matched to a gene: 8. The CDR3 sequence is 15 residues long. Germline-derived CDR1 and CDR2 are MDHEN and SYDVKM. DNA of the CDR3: TGTGCCAGCAGTCTCCCGGGACAGCGAAATTCACCCCTCCACTTT. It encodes CASSLPGQRNSPLHF.

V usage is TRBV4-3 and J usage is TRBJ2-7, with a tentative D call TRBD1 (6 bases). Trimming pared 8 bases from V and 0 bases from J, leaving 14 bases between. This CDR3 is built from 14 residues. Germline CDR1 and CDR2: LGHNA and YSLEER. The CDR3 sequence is CASANFRGSYEQYF. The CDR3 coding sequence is TGCGCCAGCGCAAATTTCAGGGGCTCCTACGAGCAGTACTTC.

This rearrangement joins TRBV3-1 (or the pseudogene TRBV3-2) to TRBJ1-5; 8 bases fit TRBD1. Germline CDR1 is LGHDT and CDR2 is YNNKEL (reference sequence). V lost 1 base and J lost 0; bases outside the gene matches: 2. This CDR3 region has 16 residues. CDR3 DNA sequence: TGTGCCAGCAGCCAAGGGACAGGGATTAGCAATCAGCCCCAGCATTTT. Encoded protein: CASSQGTGISNQPQHF.

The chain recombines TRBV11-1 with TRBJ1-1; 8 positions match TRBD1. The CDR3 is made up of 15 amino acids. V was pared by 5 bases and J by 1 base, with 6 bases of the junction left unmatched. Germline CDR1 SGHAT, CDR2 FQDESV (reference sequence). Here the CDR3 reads CASSQRGQGNTEAFF. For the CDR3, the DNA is TGTGCCAGCAGCCAACGTGGACAGGGGAACACTGAAGCTTTCTTT.

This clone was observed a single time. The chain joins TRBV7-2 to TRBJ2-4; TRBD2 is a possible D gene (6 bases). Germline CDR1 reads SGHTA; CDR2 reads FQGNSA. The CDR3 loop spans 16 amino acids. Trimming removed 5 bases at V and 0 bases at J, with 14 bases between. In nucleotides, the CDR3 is TGTGCCAGCAGCCGGCGGGACGGAATAGCCAAAAACATTCAGTACTTC. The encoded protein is CASSRRDGIAKNIQYF.